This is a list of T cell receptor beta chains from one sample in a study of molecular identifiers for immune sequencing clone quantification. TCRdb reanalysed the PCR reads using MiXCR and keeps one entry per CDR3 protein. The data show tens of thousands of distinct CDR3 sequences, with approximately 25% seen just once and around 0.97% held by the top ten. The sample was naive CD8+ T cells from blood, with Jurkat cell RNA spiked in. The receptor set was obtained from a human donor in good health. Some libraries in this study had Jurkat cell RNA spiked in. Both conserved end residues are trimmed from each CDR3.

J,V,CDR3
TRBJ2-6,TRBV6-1,ASGGGSGANVLT
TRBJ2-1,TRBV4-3,ASSQDRTAYNEQF
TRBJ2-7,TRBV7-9,ASSHPSTYEQY
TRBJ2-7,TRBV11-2,ASSLGTSPSYEQY
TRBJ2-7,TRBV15,ATSRGIRDEQY
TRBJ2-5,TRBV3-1,AGSQRTGGFGETQY
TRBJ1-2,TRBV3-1,ASSQAGTAKENGYT
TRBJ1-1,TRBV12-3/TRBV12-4,ASSLRDRDAFMNTEAF
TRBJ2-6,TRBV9,ASSVVGSGANVLT
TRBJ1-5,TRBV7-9,ASSQGVQPQH
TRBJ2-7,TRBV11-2,ASSFAAYYEQY
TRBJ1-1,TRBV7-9,ASSLERGIGTEAF
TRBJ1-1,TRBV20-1,SALTRGRNTEAF
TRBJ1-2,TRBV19,ASSPGQNYGYT
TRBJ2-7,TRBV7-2,ASSPRDSSYEPY